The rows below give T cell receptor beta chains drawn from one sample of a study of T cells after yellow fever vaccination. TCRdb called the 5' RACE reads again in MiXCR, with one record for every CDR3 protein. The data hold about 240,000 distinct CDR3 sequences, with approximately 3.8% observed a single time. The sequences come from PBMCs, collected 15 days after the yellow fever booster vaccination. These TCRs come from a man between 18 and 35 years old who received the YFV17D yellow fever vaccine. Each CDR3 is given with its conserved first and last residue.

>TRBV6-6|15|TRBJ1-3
CASSYPDRAGNTIYF
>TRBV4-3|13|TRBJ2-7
CASSQGTGYEQYF
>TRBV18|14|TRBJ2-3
CASSPPRLPDTQYF
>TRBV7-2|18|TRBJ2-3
CASSRLGQAEWSTDTQYF
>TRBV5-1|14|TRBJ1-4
CASSRGNENEKLFF
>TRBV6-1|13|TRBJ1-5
CASSGDRVQPQHF
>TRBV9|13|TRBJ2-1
CASSTSGSASQFF
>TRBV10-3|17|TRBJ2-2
CAISEPRQGSNTGELFF
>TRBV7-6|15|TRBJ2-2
CASRRGGGVTGELFF
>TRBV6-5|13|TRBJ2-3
CASTPGGGGTQYF
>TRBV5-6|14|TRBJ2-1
CASSWGTGRNEQFF
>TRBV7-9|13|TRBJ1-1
CASSPYGDTEAFF
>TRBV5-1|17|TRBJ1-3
CASSLSQVFSSGNTIYF
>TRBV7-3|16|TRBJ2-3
CASSLGPGTFTDTQYF
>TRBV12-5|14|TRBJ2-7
CASGPDRVAHEQYF
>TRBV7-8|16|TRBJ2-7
CASSLALAGGTYEQYF
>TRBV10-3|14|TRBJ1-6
CAISETDTDSPLHF
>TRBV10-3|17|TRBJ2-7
CAISDLGRDRELYEQYF
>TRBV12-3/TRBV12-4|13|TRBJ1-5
CASSFSSNQPQHF
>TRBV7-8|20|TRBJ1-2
CASSLEEAGTGLIQSYGYTF
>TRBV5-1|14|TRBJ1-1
CASSLPPPNTEAFF
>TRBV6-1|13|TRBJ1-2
CASSESVGYGYTF
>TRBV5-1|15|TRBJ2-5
CASSNSTSNMETQYF
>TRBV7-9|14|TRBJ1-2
CASSSSAGLYGYTF
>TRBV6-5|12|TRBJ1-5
CASSYVGQPQHF
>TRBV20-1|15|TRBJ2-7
CSARLRAPASYEQYF
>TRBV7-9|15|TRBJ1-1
CASSIPSGGKAEAFF
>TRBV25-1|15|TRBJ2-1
CASSAAGENRNEQFF
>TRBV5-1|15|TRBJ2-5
CASSLNPAGQETQYF
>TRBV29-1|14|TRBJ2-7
CSVAPLGFVHEQYF
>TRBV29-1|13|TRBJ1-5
CSVSRDGNQPQHF
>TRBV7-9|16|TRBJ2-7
CASSLALRGLAGEQYF
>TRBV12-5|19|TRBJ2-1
CASASGLAGGSSSYNEQFF
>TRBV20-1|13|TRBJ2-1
CSASWASYNEQFF
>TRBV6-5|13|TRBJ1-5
CASGYNSNQPQHF
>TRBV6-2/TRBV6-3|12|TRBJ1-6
CASSYDISPLHF